This is a list of T cell receptor beta chains from one sample in a study of cytomegalovirus exposure and HLA in healthy donors. Assay used: immunoSEQ multiplex PCR; TCRdb lists only in-frame clones, some missing. The table shows nearly 200,000 clones, with about 87% occurring only once. Sequencing was done on a sample of PBMCs. These receptors were taken from a man younger than 40 in good health and CMV-seronegative. CDR3s include the opening cysteine and the closing phenylalanine or tryptophan. D genes are given only for firm matches. Some rows have no size entry. The others give once, few or many, or a class for an expanded clone.

>NA|NA|TRBJ1-3|TRBV2|13
CASFGIAGNTIYF
TGTGCCAGCTTCGGGATCGCTGGAAACACCATATATTTT
>NA|NA|TRBJ2-1|TRBV4-1|16
CASSQEVAEDYNEQFF
TGCGCCAGCAGCCAAGAAGTAGCGGAGGATTACAATGAGCAGTTCTTC
>NA|few|TRBJ1-1|TRBV6-5|13
CASSYLGRDSAFF
TGTGCCAGCAGTTACCTTGGGAGGGATTCAGCTTTCTTT
>NA|NA|TRBJ1-2|TRBV12-2|17
CASRSPDQDRGPHGYTF
TGTGCAAGTCGCTCACCAGACCAGGACAGGGGGCCACATGGCTACACCTTC
>NA|NA|TRBJ2-5|TRBV7-2|14
CASSRAAYQETQYF
TGTGCCAGCAGCCGTGCCGCGTACCAAGAGACCCAGTACTTC
>TRBD2|NA|TRBJ2-5|TRBV2|14
CASVPRELSGRGHF
TGTGCCAGCGTTCCCCGGGAACTAAGCGGGAGGGGGCACTTC
>TRBD2|NA|TRBJ2-7|TRBV11-1|14
CASSLSSGGGEQYF
TGTGCCAGCAGCTTGTCTAGCGGAGGAGGCGAGCAGTACTTC
>NA|NA|TRBJ1-6|TRBV2|13
CASSERQASPLHF
TGTGCCAGCAGTGAACGGCAGGCTTCACCCCTCCACTTT
>TRBD1|NA|TRBJ2-3|TRBV2|14
CASSRTGGSDTQYF
TGTGCCAGCAGTAGGACAGGGGGCTCAGATACGCAGTATTTT
>TRBD1|NA|TRBJ2-1|TRBV7-7|13
CASSLAGGRQQFF
TGTGCTAGCAGCTTAGCAGGGGGCCGCCAGCAGTTCTTC
>TRBD2|NA|TRBJ2-5|TRBV27|18
CASSRSPQTSRWQETQYF
TGTGCCAGCAGTCGCAGTCCGCAGACTAGCCGGTGGCAAGAGACCCAGTACTTC
>NA|NA|TRBJ2-1|TRBV7-2|12
CASSLRESEQFF
TGTGCCAGCAGCCTGAGGGAGAGTGAGCAGTTCTTC